This is a list of T cell receptor beta chains from one sample in a study of T cell clones after liver transplantation. Clones were read by immunoSEQ multiplex PCR, and TCRdb kept only the in-frame ones, dropping some. This sample has tens of thousands of clones, with around 85% found just once. Material: CD4+ T cells from blood, obtained before liver transplant. These receptors were taken from a human donor who received a liver transplant. The CDR3 runs from the conserved cysteine through the conserved F or W. Each record gives: CDR3 protein, CDR3 DNA, J gene, V gene, clone size, D gene. The D gene is left open where the match is weak. Size tells how often a clone was seen (once, few, many) or the class of an expanded clone, and some rows leave it out.

CDR3: CASSPLAGGPTGELFF
DNA: TGCGCCAGCAGCCCCTTAGCGGGGGGCCCTACCGGGGAGCTGTTTTTT
J: TRBJ2-2
V: TRBV5-1
size: .
D: TRBD2

CDR3: CASSAELSYEQYF
DNA: TGTGCCAGCAGTGCGGAATTATCCTACGAGCAGTACTTC
J: TRBJ2-7
V: TRBV6-1
size: once
D: .

CDR3: CASSLGGSGGGYTF
DNA: TGTGCCAGCAGCTTAGGGGGGTCCGGCGGTGGCTACACCTTC
J: TRBJ1-2
V: TRBV11-2
size: .
D: .

CDR3: CASSVSSAGNTIYF
DNA: TGTGCCAGCAGCGTGTCGTCAGCTGGAAACACCATATATTTT
J: TRBJ1-3
V: TRBV9
size: .
D: .

CDR3: CASSSPGSKQYTQYF
DNA: TGTGCCAGCAGCTCCCCGGGATCAAAGCAATATACGCAGTATTTT
J: TRBJ2-3
V: TRBV5-4
size: .
D: .

CDR3: CASSHGPGPGGKKLFF
DNA: TGTGCCAGCAGCCATGGCCCCGGGCCCGGGGGGAAAAAACTGTTTTTT
J: TRBJ1-4
V: TRBV4-2
size: .
D: .

CDR3: CASSQDLFAGEGKLFF
DNA: TGTGCCAGCAGCCAAGATTTGTTTGCGGGCGAGGGGAAACTGTTTTTT
J: TRBJ1-4
V: TRBV14
size: .
D: .

CDR3: CASSERRGSDEKLFF
DNA: TGTGCCAGCAGTGAACGGAGAGGCTCGGATGAAAAACTGTTTTTT
J: TRBJ1-4
V: TRBV2
size: .
D: .

CDR3: CATSRDLKGRHEQYF
DNA: TGTGCCACCAGCAGAGATCTTAAAGGGCGCCACGAGCAGTACTTC
J: TRBJ2-7
V: TRBV15
size: .
D: .

CDR3: CASSGTSGGGSYNEQFF
DNA: TGTGCCAGCAGCGGGACTAGCGGGGGTGGGTCCTACAATGAGCAGTTCTTC
J: TRBJ2-1
V: TRBV7-2
size: .
D: TRBD2

CDR3: CSAGKAGSPTEQYF
DNA: TGCAGCGCGGGGAAGGCAGGTTCACCCACCGAGCAGTACTTC
J: TRBJ2-7
V: TRBV29-1
size: .
D: .

CDR3: CASSQGVAGGPGTQYF
DNA: TGCGCCAGCAGCCAAGGGGTAGCGGGAGGGCCGGGTACGCAGTATTTT
J: TRBJ2-3
V: TRBV4-1
size: .
D: TRBD2

CDR3: CASSDPASGPTF
DNA: TGTGCCAGCAGCGACCCTGCTTCGGGACCCACCTTC
J: TRBJ1-2
V: TRBV9
size: .
D: .

CDR3: CSVGYRGQGYTF
DNA: TGCAGCGTCGGTTACAGGGGGCAGGGCTACACCTTC
J: TRBJ1-2
V: TRBV29-1
size: few
D: TRBD1

CDR3: CASSPNRGEAFF
DNA: TGTGCCAGCAGTCCAAACAGAGGAGAAGCTTTCTTT
J: TRBJ1-1
V: TRBV27
size: .
D: .

CDR3: CASSQARGGNTEAFF
DNA: TGCGCCAGCAGCCAAGCAAGGGGGGGGAACACTGAAGCTTTCTTT
J: TRBJ1-1
V: TRBV4-1
size: .
D: .

CDR3: CASSPGNGAEAFF
DNA: TGTGCCAGCTCACCAGGGAATGGGGCTGAAGCTTTCTTT
J: TRBJ1-1
V: TRBV18
size: once
D: .

CDR3: CASSYNRGSGGYTF
DNA: TGTGCCAGCAGCTACAACAGGGGGTCAGGGGGCTACACCTTC
J: TRBJ1-2
V: TRBV7-9
size: .
D: TRBD1

CDR3: CASSMNRAATDTQYF
DNA: TGTGCCAGTAGTATGAACAGGGCTGCGACAGATACGCAGTATTTT
J: TRBJ2-3
V: TRBV19
size: .
D: .

CDR3: CASSESRNQETQYF
DNA: TGTGCCAGCAGTGAATCTAGGAACCAAGAGACCCAGTACTTC
J: TRBJ2-5
V: TRBV2
size: .
D: .

CDR3: CSAPLADIQYF
DNA: TGCAGTGCTCCCCTTGCGGACATTCAGTACTTC
J: TRBJ2-4
V: TRBV20-1
size: .
D: .

CDR3: CASSIVWAQETQYF
DNA: TGTGCCAGTAGTATAGTTTGGGCCCAAGAGACCCAGTACTTC
J: TRBJ2-5
V: TRBV19
size: .
D: .

CDR3: CASSPTLAGGGNEQFF
DNA: TGTGCCAGCAGCCCGACCCTAGCGGGGGGGGGAAATGAGCAGTTCTTC
J: TRBJ2-1
V: TRBV7-2
size: .
D: TRBD2

CDR3: CASSLAQLFGYTF
DNA: TGTGCCAGCAGCTTGGCGCAGTTATTTGGCTACACCTTC
J: TRBJ1-2
V: TRBV7-2
size: .
D: .

CDR3: CAWNRDGEKLFF
DNA: TGTGCCTGGAACAGGGATGGTGAAAAACTGTTTTTT
J: TRBJ1-4
V: TRBV30
size: few
D: .

CDR3: CASSVEVGSNYGYTF
DNA: TGTGCCAGCAGCGTAGAGGTAGGGTCGAACTATGGCTACACCTTC
J: TRBJ1-2
V: TRBV9
size: .
D: .

CDR3: CASSLVGQGNTGELFF
DNA: TGCGCCAGCAGCTTAGTGGGACAGGGGAACACCGGGGAGCTGTTTTTT
J: TRBJ2-2
V: TRBV5-1
size: .
D: TRBD1

CDR3: CASSHPPGTSGSGETQYF
DNA: TGTGCCAGCAGCCATCCACCCGGGACTAGCGGGAGCGGGGAGACCCAGTACTTC
J: TRBJ2-5
V: TRBV5-4
size: .
D: TRBD2

CDR3: CASSYSRGPNQPQHF
DNA: TGTGCCAGCAGTTACTCGAGGGGGCCCAATCAGCCCCAGCATTTT
J: TRBJ1-5
V: TRBV6-6
size: .
D: TRBD1

CDR3: CASSLSGRVKETQYF
DNA: TGTGCCAGCAGCTTGAGTGGCAGGGTGAAGGAGACCCAGTACTTC
J: TRBJ2-5
V: TRBV5-6
size: .
D: .

CDR3: CASSFRRLISYEQYF
DNA: TGTGCCAGCAGCTTCCGTCGGCTAATATCCTACGAGCAGTACTTC
J: TRBJ2-7
V: TRBV11-2
size: .
D: .

CDR3: CASSLTGIASNQPQHF
DNA: TGTGCCAGCAGCTTGACCGGGATCGCTAGCAATCAGCCCCAGCATTTT
J: TRBJ1-5
V: TRBV5-6
size: .
D: .

CDR3: CSGSTTGGNTEAFF
DNA: TGCAGCGGCTCGACCACAGGGGGCAACACTGAAGCTTTCTTT
J: TRBJ1-1
V: TRBV29-1
size: .
D: TRBD1

CDR3: CASNDGGTGGAGANVLTF
DNA: TGCGCCAGCAACGACGGAGGGACAGGGGGCGCTGGGGCCAACGTCCTGACTTTC
J: TRBJ2-6
V: TRBV5-1
size: .
D: TRBD1

CDR3: CASSSGVYEQYF
DNA: TGTGCCAGCAGCTCCGGGGTCTACGAGCAGTACTTC
J: TRBJ2-7
V: TRBV5-4
size: .
D: .

CDR3: CASGLQGRMNTEAFF
DNA: TGTGCTAGTGGTTTGCAGGGGAGAATGAACACTGAAGCTTTCTTT
J: TRBJ1-1
V: TRBV12-5
size: .
D: .

CDR3: CASRPGSAGTGELFF
DNA: TGTGCCAGCAGACCAGGGTCGGCTGGCACCGGGGAGCTGTTTTTT
J: TRBJ2-2
V: TRBV6-5
size: .
D: .

CDR3: CASSATQGGYGTDTQYF
DNA: TGTGCCAGCAGCGCGACGCAAGGAGGGTACGGCACAGATACGCAGTATTTT
J: TRBJ2-3
V: TRBV9
size: .
D: .

CDR3: CASTREDIQYF
DNA: TGTGCCAGCACCAGGGAGGACATTCAGTACTTC
J: TRBJ2-4
V: TRBV2
size: .
D: .

CDR3: CASRGMTGGPPETQYF
DNA: TGTGCCAGCAGGGGAATGACAGGGGGCCCGCCAGAGACCCAGTACTTC
J: TRBJ2-5
V: TRBV5-6
size: once
D: TRBD1

CDR3: CASSLETGANVLTF
DNA: TGTGCCAGCAGCTTGGAGACTGGGGCCAACGTCCTGACTTTC
J: TRBJ2-6
V: TRBV5-4
size: .
D: .

CDR3: CASSEMAGNNSPLHF
DNA: TGTGCCAGCAGCGAGATGGCAGGGAATAATTCACCCCTCCACTTT
J: TRBJ1-6
V: TRBV6-5
size: .
D: .

CDR3: CASSRDYEQYF
DNA: TGTGCCAGCAGCCGGGACTACGAGCAGTACTTC
J: TRBJ2-7
V: TRBV7-9
size: .
D: .

CDR3: CASSTRLGGPTDTQYF
DNA: TGTGCCAGTAGTACTCGACTAGGAGGTCCCACAGATACGCAGTATTTT
J: TRBJ2-3
V: TRBV19
size: medium-sized
D: .

CDR3: CASSQGGGGVGEQFF
DNA: TGTGCCAGCAGCCAAGGGGGTGGCGGAGTTGGTGAGCAGTTCTTC
J: TRBJ2-1
V: TRBV7-9
size: .
D: .

CDR3: CASSRPGGNFYEQYF
DNA: TGCGCCAGCAGCCGCCCCGGGGGGAATTTCTACGAGCAGTACTTC
J: TRBJ2-7
V: TRBV4-1
size: .
D: TRBD2

CDR3: CASSLGTWLQASYEQYF
DNA: TGTGCCAGCAGCTTAGGTACTTGGTTACAGGCTTCCTACGAGCAGTACTTC
J: TRBJ2-7
V: TRBV7-2
size: .
D: .

CDR3: CASSPQTGTWTEAFF
DNA: TGCGCCAGCAGCCCACAAACGGGAACGTGGACTGAAGCTTTCTTT
J: TRBJ1-1
V: TRBV4-1
size: once
D: .

CDR3: CASSHPAEFGETQYF
DNA: TGTGCCAGCAGTCACCCTGCCGAGTTCGGGGAGACCCAGTACTTC
J: TRBJ2-5
V: TRBV7-2
size: .
D: .

CDR3: CSASWGTAFF
DNA: TGCAGTGCTAGCTGGGGCACAGCTTTCTTT
J: TRBJ1-1
V: TRBV20-1
size: .
D: .

CDR3: CASSQLSRTSNNEQFF
DNA: TGCGCCAGCAGCCAACTATCCCGGACTAGCAACAATGAGCAGTTCTTC
J: TRBJ2-1
V: TRBV4-3
size: .
D: TRBD2

CDR3: CASSKWGDTDTQYF
DNA: TGTGCCAGCAGCAAATGGGGGGACACAGATACGCAGTATTTT
J: TRBJ2-3
V: TRBV9
size: few
D: .

CDR3: CASSQEWLTRSPNYGYTF
DNA: TGCGCCAGCAGCCAAGAATGGCTTACTCGGAGCCCTAACTATGGCTACACCTTC
J: TRBJ1-2
V: TRBV4-3
size: .
D: .